This passage covers 9 T cell receptor beta chains from one sample sequenced in a study of CD8+CD57+ T cells in acquired aplastic anemia. The study profiled TCR beta VDJ and CDR3 using genomic DNA as template. MiXCR was run by TCRdb on the reads, yielding one entry per CDR3 protein. The sample holds around 230,000 distinct CDR3 sequences; approximately 57% are singletons and the top ten take approximately 30%. Sequenced sample: sorted CD4+, CD8+, or CD8+CD57+ T cells (not recorded which) from PBMCs. Source of these receptors: a human donor in good health.

This clonotype was seen repeatedly, ten times or more. The chain uses TRBV15 and TRBJ2-1, with D unresolved. V shed 1 base and J shed 10 bases, with 14 bases lying between them. Germline V gene lookup returns CDR1 LNHNV and CDR2 YYDKDF (reference sequence). CDR3 length: 14 residues. As DNA, the CDR3 is TGTGCCACCAGCAGAGGGGGTGATTTAGTGGAGCAGTTCTTC. Amino acid sequence: CATSRGGDLVEQFF.

This clonotype has only a few counts. The V call is TRBV20-1, the J call TRBJ1-2, with D perhaps TRBD1 (5 bases). The CDR3 has 14 residues. The germline V gene has CDR1 DFQATT and CDR2 SNEGSKA (reference sequence). V was clipped by 0 bases and J by 10 bases, with 18 bases between them. The CDR3 nucleotides read TGCAGTGCTAGAGACGAGGGAGTGGGCAGGGTCTACACCTTC. Its protein product is CSARDEGVGRVYTF.

This clonotype came up a few times. The chain carries TRBV4-1 and TRBJ1-1, with 8 positions matching TRBD1. This CDR3 is 11 amino acids long. Looked up from germline, CDR1 is MGHRA and CDR2 is YSYEKL. V was clipped by 5 bases and J by 11 bases; unmatched bases: 4. The DNA for the CDR3 is TGCGCCAGCAGCTTTGGACAGGGTGCTTTCTTT. Translation gives CASSFGQGAFF.

The genes are TRBV7-3 and TRBJ2-3; 16 bases match TRBD2. V dropped 5 bases and J dropped 4; count of bases not matched to a gene: 3. The CDR3 consists of 16 residues. Germline CDR1 and CDR2: SGHTA and FQGTGA. The CDR3: CASSLGTSGGADTQYF. Written as DNA, the CDR3 is TGTGCCAGCAGCCTCGGGACTAGCGGGGGGGCAGATACGCAGTATTTT. Based on the CDR3 plus reference TRBV7-3 and TRBJ2-3, the full variable domain is GAGVSQTPSNKVTEKGKYVELRCDPISGHTALYWYRQSLGQGPEFLIYFQGTGAADDSGLPNDRFFAVRPEGSVSTLKIQRTERGDSAVYLCASSLGTSGGADTQYFGPGTRLTVL.

The chain links TRBV20-1 to TRBJ1-5, with D possibly being TRBD1 (6 bases). CDR1 DFQATT and CDR2 SNEGSKA come from the germline V gene (reference sequence). This CDR3 has 14 amino acids. V lost 6 bases, J lost 1 base, and 13 bases lay in between. Written as DNA, the CDR3 is TGCAGTGCCTCTGGAGGGGGGAGCAATCAGCCCCAGCATTTT. Encoded protein: CSASGGGSNQPQHF.

The CDR3 loop reads CASSFHSGGNEQFF. Written as DNA, the CDR3 is TGCGCCAGCAGCTTCCATAGCGGGGGAAATGAGCAGTTCTTC. This sequence joins TRBV5-1 and TRBJ2-1; 9 bases fit TRBD2. Germline CDR1 reads SGHRS; CDR2 reads YFSETQ. The CDR3 runs to 14 residues. V lost 2 bases, J lost 7 bases, and 4 bases stayed unmatched.

The chain has TRBV20-1 and TRBJ2-7, with D possibly being TRBD1 (6 bases). In germline, CDR1 is DFQATT, CDR2 SNEGSKA (reference sequence). Trimming shortened V by 2 bases and J by 4 bases, and 9 bases separated the two germline ends. The length of the CDR3 is 12 residues. In DNA form, the CDR3 reads TGCAGTGCTAGAAGGCAGGGGTACGAGCAGTACTTC. This sequence encodes CSARRQGYEQYF.

This clonotype has at least ten counts. The chain uses TRBV10-1 and TRBJ2-1, with D possibly TRBD2 on 5 matching bases. This CDR3 contains 16 residues. V lost 0 bases and J lost 9, with 18 bases in between. Germline V gene data show CDR1 as WNHNN and CDR2 as SYGVQD (reference sequence). The CDR3 coding sequence is TGCGCCAGCAGTGAGTCGGACCCTAGCTGGGGTGGTGAGCAGTTCTTC. Protein product: CASSESDPSWGGEQFF.

The V gene is TRBV12-3 or TRBV12-4, the J gene TRBJ1-5; no clear D. CDR3 length: 13 amino acids. Trimming removed 3 bases from V and 1 base from J, with 4 bases in between. The chain's CDR3 is CASSFRSNQPQHF. The CDR3 DNA follows: TGTGCCAGCAGTTTCCGGAGCAATCAGCCCCAGCATTTT.